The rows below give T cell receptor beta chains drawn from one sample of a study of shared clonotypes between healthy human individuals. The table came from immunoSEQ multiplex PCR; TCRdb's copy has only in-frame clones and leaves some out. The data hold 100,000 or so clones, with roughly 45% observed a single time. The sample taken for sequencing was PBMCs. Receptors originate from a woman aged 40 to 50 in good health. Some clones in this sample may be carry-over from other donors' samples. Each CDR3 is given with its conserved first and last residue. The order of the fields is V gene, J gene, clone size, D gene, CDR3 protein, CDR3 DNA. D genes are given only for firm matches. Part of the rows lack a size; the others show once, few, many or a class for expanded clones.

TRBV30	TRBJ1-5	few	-	CAWSRISNQPQHF	TGTGCCTGGAGTCGGATCAGCAATCAGCCCCAGCATTTT
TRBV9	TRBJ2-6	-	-	CASSVSHSGANVLTF	TGTGCCAGCAGCGTATCACATTCCGGGGCCAACGTCCTGACTTTC
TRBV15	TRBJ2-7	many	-	CATSRDPGGSYEQYF	TGTGCCACCAGCAGAGATCCAGGCGGCTCCTACGAGCAGTACTTC
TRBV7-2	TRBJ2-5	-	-	CASSLVLQGTQYF	TGTGCCAGCAGCTTAGTGCTCCAAGGGACCCAGTACTTC
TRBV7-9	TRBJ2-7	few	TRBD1	CASTLGTGVSYEQYF	TGTGCCAGCACTTTGGGGACAGGGGTGTCCTACGAGCAGTACTTC
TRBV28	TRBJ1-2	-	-	CASSLLGVGYTF	TGTGCCAGCAGTTTACTAGGGGTTGGCTACACCTTC
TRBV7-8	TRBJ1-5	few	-	CASSLARPGKWDQPQHF	TGTGCCAGCAGCTTAGCCCGTCCGGGGAAATGGGATCAGCCCCAGCATTTT
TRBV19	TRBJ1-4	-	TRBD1	CASSIWIGQGRGKLFF	TGTGCCAGTAGTATTTGGATCGGACAGGGGAGAGGAAAACTGTTTTTT
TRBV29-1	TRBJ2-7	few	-	CSVAVRGDAYEQYF	TGCAGCGTTGCGGTCAGGGGCGATGCCTACGAGCAGTACTTC
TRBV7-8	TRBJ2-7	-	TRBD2	CASSLDSLAGAGEQYF	TGTGCCAGCAGCTTAGACTCACTAGCGGGAGCTGGCGAGCAGTACTTC
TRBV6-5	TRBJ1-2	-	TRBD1	CASRRQGAGYGYTF	TGTGCCAGCAGACGACAGGGGGCAGGGTATGGCTACACCTTC
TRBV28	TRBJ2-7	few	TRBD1	CASTLADRTYEQYF	TGTGCCAGCACCCTGGCGGACAGGACCTACGAGCAGTACTTC
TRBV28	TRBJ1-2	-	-	CASSLVAQDYTF	TGTGCCAGCAGTTTAGTTGCACAGGACTACACCTTC
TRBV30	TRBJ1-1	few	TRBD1	CAWSTGGRYTEAFF	TGTGCCTGGAGTACAGGGGGCCGATACACTGAAGCTTTCTTT
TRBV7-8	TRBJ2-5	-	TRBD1	CASSTGGDRVRETQYF	TGTGCCAGCAGTACGGGCGGGGACAGGGTGCGAGAGACCCAGTACTTC
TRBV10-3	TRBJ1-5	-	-	CAISGGGMGNQPQHF	TGTGCCATCAGTGGGGGGGGGATGGGCAATCAGCCCCAGCATTTT
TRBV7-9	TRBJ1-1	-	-	CASSPRGPTEAFF	TGTGCCAGCAGCCCGAGGGGACCCACTGAAGCTTTCTTT